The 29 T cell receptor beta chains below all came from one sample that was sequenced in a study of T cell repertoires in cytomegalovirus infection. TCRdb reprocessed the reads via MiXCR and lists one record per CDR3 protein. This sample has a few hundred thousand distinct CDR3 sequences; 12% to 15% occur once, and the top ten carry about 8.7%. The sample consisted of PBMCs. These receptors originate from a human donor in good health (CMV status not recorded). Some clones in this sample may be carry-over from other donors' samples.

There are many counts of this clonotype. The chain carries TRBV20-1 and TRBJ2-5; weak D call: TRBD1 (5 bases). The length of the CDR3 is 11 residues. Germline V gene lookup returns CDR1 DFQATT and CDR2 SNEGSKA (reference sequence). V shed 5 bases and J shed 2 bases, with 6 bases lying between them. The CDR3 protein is CSAQGQETQYF. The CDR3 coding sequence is TGCAGTGCTCAGGGTCAAGAGACCCAGTACTTC.

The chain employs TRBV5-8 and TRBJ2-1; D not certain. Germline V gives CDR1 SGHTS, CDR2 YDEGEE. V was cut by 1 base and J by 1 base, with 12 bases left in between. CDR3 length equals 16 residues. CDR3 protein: CASSLRFSRSYNEQFF. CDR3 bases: TGTGCCAGCAGCTTGAGGTTTAGCAGGTCCTACAATGAGCAGTTCTTC.

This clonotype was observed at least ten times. The chain's CDR3 is CASSGGQGGYNEQFF. The DNA of the CDR3 is TGTGCCAGCAGCGGGGGACAGGGAGGGTACAATGAGCAGTTCTTC. The chain employs TRBV7-2 and TRBJ2-1; 9 bases fit TRBD1. The CDR3 is made up of 15 amino acids. Germline V gene sequence: CDR1 SGHTA, CDR2 FQGNSA. The J segment lost 4 bases and the V segment lost 5 bases, leaving 6 bases of the junction unmatched. Full variable domain (rest looked up from reference TRBV7-2 and TRBJ2-1): GAGVSQSPSNKVTEKGKDVELRCDPISGHTALYWYRQSLGQGLEFLIYFQGNSAPDKSGLPSDRFSAERTGGSVSTLTIQRTQQEDSAVYLCASSGGQGGYNEQFFGPGTRLTVL.

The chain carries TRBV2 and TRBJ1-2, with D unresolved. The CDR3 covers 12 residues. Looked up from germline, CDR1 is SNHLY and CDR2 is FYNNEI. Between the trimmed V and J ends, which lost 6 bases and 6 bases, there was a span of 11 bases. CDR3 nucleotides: TGTGCCAGCAGCGAATTAACGGATGGCTACACCTTC. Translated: CASSELTDGYTF.

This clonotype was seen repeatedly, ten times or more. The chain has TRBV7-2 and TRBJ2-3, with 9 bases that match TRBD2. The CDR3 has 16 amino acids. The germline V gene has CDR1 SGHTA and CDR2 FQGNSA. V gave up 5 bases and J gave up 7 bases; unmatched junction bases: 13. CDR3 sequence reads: CASSVPWRGGPYTQYF. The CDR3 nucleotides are TGTGCCAGCAGCGTCCCGTGGCGGGGGGGCCCTTATACGCAGTATTTT. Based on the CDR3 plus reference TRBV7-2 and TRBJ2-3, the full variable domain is GAGVSQSPSNKVTEKGKDVELRCDPISGHTALYWYRQSLGQGLEFLIYFQGNSAPDKSGLPSDRFSAERTGGSVSTLTIQRTQQEDSAVYLCASSVPWRGGPYTQYFGPGTRLTVL.

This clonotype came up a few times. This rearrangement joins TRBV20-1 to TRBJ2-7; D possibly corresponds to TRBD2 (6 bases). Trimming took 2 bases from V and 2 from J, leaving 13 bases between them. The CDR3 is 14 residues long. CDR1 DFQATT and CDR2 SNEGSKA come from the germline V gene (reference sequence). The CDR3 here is CSARSGLRAYEQYF. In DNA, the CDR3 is TGCAGTGCTAGATCCGGACTACGCGCCTACGAGCAGTACTTC.

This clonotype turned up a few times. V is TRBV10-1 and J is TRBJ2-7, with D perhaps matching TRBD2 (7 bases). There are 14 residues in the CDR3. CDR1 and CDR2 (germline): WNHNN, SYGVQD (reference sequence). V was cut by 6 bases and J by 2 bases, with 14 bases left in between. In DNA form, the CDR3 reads TGCGCCAGCAGCGAGGGGGGGGATCCCTACGAGCAGTACTTC. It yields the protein CASSEGGDPYEQYF.

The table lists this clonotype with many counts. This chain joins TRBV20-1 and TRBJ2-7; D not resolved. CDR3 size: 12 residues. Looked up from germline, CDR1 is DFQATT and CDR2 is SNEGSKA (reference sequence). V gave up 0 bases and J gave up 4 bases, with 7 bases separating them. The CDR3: CSARDGVYEQYF. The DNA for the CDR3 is TGCAGTGCTAGAGATGGGGTGTACGAGCAGTACTTC.

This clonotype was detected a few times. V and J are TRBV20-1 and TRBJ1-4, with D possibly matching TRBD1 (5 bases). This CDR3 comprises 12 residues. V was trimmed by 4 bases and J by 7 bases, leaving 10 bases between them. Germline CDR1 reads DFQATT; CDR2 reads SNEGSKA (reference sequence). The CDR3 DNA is TGCAGTGCTATAACAGGTTCTGAAAAACTGTTTTTT. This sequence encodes CSAITGSEKLFF.

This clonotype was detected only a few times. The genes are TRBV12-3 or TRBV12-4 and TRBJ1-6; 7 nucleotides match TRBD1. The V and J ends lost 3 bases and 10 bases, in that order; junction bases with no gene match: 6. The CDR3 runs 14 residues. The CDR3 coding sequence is TGTGCCAGCAGTTTGAAGGCAGGGGGGTCACCCCTCCACTTT. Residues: CASSLKAGGSPLHF.

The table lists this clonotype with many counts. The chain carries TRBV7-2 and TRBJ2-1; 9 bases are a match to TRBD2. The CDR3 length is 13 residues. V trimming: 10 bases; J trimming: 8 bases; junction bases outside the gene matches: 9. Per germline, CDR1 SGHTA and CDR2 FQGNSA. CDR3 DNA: TGTGCCACAACCACCGGGACTAGCTATGAGCAGTTCTTC. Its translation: CATTTGTSYEQFF.

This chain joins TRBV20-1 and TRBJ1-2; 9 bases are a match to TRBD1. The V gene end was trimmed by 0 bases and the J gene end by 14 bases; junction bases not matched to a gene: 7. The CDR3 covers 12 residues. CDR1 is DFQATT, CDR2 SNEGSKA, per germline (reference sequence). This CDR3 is CSAREDRGVETF. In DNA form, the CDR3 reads TGCAGTGCTAGAGAGGACAGGGGCGTCGAAACCTTC.

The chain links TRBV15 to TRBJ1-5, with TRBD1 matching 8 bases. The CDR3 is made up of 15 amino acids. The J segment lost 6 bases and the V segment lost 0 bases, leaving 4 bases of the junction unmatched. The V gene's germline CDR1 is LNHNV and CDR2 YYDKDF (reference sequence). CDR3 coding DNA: TGTGCCACCAGCAGAGACAGGGGGCTTGCTCAGCCCCAGCATTTT. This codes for CATSRDRGLAQPQHF.

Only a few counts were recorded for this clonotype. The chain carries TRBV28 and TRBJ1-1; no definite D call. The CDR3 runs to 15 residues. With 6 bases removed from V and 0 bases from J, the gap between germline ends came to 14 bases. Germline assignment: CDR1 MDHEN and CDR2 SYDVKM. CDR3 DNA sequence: TGTGCCAGCAGCCCCCCAACTTCCATGAACACTGAAGCTTTCTTT. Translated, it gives CASSPPTSMNTEAFF.

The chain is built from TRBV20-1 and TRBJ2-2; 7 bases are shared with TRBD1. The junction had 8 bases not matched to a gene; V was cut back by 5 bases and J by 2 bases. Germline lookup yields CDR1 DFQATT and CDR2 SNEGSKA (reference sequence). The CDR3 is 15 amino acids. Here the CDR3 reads CSAESGTDNTGELFF. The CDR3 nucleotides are TGCAGTGCTGAGTCCGGGACAGACAACACCGGGGAGCTGTTTTTT.

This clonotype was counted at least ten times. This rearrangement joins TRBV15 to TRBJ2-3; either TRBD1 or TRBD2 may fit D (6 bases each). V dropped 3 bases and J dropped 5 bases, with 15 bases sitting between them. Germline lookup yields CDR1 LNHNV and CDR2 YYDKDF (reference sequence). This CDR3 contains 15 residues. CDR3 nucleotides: TGTGCCACCAGCAGTAGCCGAGGAGGGGGAGATACGCAGTATTTT. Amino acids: CATSSSRGGGDTQYF.

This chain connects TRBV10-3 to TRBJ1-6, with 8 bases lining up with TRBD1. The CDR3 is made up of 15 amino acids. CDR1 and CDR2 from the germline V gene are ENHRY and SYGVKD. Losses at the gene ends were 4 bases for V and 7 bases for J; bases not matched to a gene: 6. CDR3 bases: TGTGCCATCAGTGGGACAGGGAGCCCCAATTCACCCCTCCACTTT. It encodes CAISGTGSPNSPLHF.

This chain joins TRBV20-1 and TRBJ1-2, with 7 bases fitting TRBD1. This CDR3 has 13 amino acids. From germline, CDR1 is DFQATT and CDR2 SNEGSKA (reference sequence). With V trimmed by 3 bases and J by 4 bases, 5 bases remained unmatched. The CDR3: CSARWDRGYGYTF. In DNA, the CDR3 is TGCAGTGCTAGGTGGGACAGAGGCTATGGCTACACCTTC.

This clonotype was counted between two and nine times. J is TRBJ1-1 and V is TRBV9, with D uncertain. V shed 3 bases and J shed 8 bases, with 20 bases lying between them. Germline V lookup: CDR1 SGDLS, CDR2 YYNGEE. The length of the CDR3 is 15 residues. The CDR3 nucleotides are TGTGCCAGCAGCGGAGACTTCCGGGAACCCCTCGAAGCTTTCTTT. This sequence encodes CASSGDFREPLEAFF.

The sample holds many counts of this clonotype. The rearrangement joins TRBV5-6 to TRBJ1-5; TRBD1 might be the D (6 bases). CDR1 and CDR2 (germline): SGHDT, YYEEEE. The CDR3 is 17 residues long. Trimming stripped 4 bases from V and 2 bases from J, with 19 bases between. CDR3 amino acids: CASSRSYRERGNQPQHF. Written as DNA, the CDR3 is TGTGCCAGCAGCAGATCTTACAGGGAGAGGGGCAATCAGCCCCAGCATTTT.

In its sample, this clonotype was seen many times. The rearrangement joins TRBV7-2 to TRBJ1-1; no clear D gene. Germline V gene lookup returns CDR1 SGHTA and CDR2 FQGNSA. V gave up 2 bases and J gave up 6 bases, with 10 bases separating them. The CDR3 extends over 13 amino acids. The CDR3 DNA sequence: TGTGCCAGCAGCTTATCACGGGAATCTGAAGCTTTCTTT. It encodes CASSLSRESEAFF.

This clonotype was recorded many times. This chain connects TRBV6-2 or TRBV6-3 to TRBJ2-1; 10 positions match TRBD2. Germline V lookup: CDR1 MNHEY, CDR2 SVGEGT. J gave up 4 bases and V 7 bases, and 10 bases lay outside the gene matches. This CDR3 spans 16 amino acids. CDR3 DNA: TGTGCCAGCACCGGGGCCGGGACTAGCGAGTACAATGAGCAGTTCTTC. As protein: CASTGAGTSEYNEQFF.

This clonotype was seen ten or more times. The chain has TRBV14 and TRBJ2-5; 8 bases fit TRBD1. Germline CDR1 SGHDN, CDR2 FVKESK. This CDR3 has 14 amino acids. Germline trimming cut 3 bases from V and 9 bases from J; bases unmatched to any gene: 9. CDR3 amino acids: CASSHTGGKLSQYF. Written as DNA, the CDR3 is TGTGCCAGCAGCCATACAGGGGGGAAGCTGTCCCAGTACTTC.

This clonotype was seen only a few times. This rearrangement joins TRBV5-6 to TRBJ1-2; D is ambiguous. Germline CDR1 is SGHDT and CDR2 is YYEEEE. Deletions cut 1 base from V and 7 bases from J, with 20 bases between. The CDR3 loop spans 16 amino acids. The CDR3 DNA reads TGTGCCAGCAGCTTGCTGACGGGCGGGATTACGTTTGGCTACACCTTC. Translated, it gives CASSLLTGGITFGYTF.

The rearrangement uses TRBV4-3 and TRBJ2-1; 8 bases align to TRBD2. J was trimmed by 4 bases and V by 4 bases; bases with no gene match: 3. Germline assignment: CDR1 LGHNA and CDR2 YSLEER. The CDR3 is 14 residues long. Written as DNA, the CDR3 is TGCGCCAGCAGCCCGGGACTAGGTTACAATGAGCAGTTCTTC. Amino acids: CASSPGLGYNEQFF.

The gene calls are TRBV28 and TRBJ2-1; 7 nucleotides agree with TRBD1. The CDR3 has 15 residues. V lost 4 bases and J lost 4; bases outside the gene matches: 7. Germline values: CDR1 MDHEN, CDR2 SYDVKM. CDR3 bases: TGTGCCAGCAGTTATGACAGGGCCTCTTACAATGAGCAGTTCTTC. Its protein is CASSYDRASYNEQFF.

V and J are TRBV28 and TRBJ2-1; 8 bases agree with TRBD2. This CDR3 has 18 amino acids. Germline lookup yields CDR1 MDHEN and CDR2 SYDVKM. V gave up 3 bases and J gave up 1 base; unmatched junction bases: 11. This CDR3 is CASSFLGAGGQSYNEQFF. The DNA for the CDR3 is TGTGCCAGCAGTTTTCTAGGTGCGGGAGGCCAATCCTACAATGAGCAGTTCTTC.

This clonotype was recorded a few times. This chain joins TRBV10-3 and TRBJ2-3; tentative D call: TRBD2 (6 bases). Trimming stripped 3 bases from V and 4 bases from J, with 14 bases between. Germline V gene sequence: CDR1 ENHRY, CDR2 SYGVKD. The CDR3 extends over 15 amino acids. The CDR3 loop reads CAISELGGSADTQYF. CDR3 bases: TGTGCCATCAGTGAACTCGGGGGTTCCGCAGATACGCAGTATTTT.

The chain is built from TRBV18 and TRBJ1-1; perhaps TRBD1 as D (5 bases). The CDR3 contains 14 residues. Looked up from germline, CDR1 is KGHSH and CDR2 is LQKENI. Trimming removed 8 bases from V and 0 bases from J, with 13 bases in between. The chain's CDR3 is CASLTGEMNTEAFF. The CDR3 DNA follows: TGTGCCAGCCTAACGGGGGAAATGAACACTGAAGCTTTCTTT. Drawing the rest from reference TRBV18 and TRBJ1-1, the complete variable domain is NAGVMQNPRHLVRRRGQEARLRCSPMKGHSHVYWYRQLPEEGLKFMVYLQKENIIDESGMPKERFSAEFPKEGPSILRIQQVVRGDSAAYFCASLTGEMNTEAFFGQGTRLTVV.